The rows below give T cell receptor beta chains drawn from one sample of a study of cytomegalovirus exposure and HLA in healthy donors. Profiling relied on immunoSEQ multiplex PCR, and the TCRdb table lists in-frame clones only, not all of them. Here the sample spans some 170,000 clones, 87% being singletons. The sequencing sample was made of PBMCs. The origin of the receptors is a woman younger than 45 in good health and CMV-seronegative. Both conserved end residues are part of each CDR3.

v_call: TRBV11-2
j_call: TRBJ2-1
cdr3_aa: CASSLRTSGLSSYNEQFF

v_call: TRBV11-2
j_call: TRBJ2-7
cdr3_aa: CASSLSSELDRTYEQYF

v_call: TRBV5-8
j_call: TRBJ2-3
cdr3_aa: CASSLGLADTDTQYF

v_call: TRBV5-6
j_call: TRBJ1-3
cdr3_aa: CASRKAGGNTIYF

v_call: TRBV2
j_call: TRBJ1-5
cdr3_aa: CASSDSGSNQPQHF

v_call: TRBV15
j_call: TRBJ1-2
cdr3_aa: CATSREEGIDYGYTF

v_call: TRBV7-6
j_call: TRBJ2-1
cdr3_aa: CASSLYGAVGGEQFF

v_call: TRBV5-6
j_call: TRBJ1-1
cdr3_aa: CASSLVNTEAFF

v_call: TRBV5-1
j_call: TRBJ2-7
cdr3_aa: CASSSDVGLGGQYF

v_call: TRBV5-1
j_call: TRBJ1-4
cdr3_aa: CASSRTAGDEKLFF

v_call: TRBV2
j_call: TRBJ2-5
cdr3_aa: CASRERGGQETQYF

v_call: TRBV13
j_call: TRBJ2-3
cdr3_aa: CASSLKLSSGGRHDSTDTQYF

v_call: TRBV21-1
j_call: TRBJ1-5
cdr3_aa: CASSKGQTNQPQHF

v_call: TRBV27
j_call: TRBJ2-7
cdr3_aa: CASSLYRSDRGRTYEQYF

v_call: TRBV7-2
j_call: TRBJ1-3
cdr3_aa: CASRPDWSSGNTIYF